A few counts support the clone carrying this T cell receptor beta chain. The data were taken from a study of T-cell memory formation after mild COVID-19. MiXCR was run by TCRdb on the 5' RACE reads, yielding one entry per CDR3 protein. The sample includes 120,000 or so distinct CDR3 sequences, approximately 15% seen only once; the top ten take about 15%. The V end lost 0 bases, the J end lost 6 bases, and 11 bases lay between the germline ends. Germline V gene sequence: CDR1 DFQATT, CDR2 SNEGSKA (reference sequence). This CDR3 region has 13 residues. This TCR came from an adult woman who had mild COVID-19 (a few samples of this study predate the infection). Cell type and time point are not known. This rearrangement joins TRBV20-1 to TRBJ2-5; tentative D call: TRBD2 (6 bases). The source material was PBMCs or a T cell subset sorted from them (not recorded which). The CDR3 DNA reads as TGCAGTGCTAGAGACCGGGGCGGGAAGACCCAGTACTTC. It specifies CSARDRGGKTQYF.